The next 14 T cell receptor beta chains were all read from a single sample in a study of CD8 T cells in ankylosing spondylitis. Each CDR3 protein is one row after TCRdb ran MiXCR on the 5' RACE reads. This table has around 250,000 distinct CDR3 sequences, 32% appearing once. The sequencing input was blood, either unsorted or a sorted T cell fraction (not recorded which). These receptors were collected from a male donor with ankylosing spondylitis or in good health (not recorded which).

This clonotype was counted a few times. This chain links TRBV10-3 with TRBJ2-7; 14 bases map to TRBD2. In germline, CDR1 is ENHRY, CDR2 SYGVKD. This CDR3 spans 16 amino acids. V lost 5 bases to trimming and J lost 1 base; unmatched junction nucleotides: 4. For the CDR3, the DNA is TGTGCCATCAGTCCGACTAGCGGGGGGGCATCCTACGAGCAGTACTTC. The encoded protein is CAISPTSGGASYEQYF.

This clonotype was detected ten times or more. The chain employs TRBV6-1 and TRBJ1-6; D uncertain. CDR3 length: 13 residues. The V gene's germline CDR1 is MNHNS and CDR2 SASEGT. V lost 5 bases and J lost 7, with 9 bases in between. The chain's CDR3 is CASSPRSNSPLHF. The CDR3 DNA reads as TGTGCCAGCAGTCCCAGGTCGAATTCACCCCTCCACTTT.

V is TRBV30 and J is TRBJ2-7; TRBD1 aligns across 11 bases. The CDR3 consists of 15 residues. The germline CDR1 and CDR2 sequences are GTSNPN and SVGIG (reference sequence). Trimming took 4 bases from V and 5 from J; bases not matched to a gene: 10. For the CDR3, the DNA is TGTGCCTGGATCAAAGGGACAGGGGGTCTGCACGAGCAGTACTTC. Amino acid sequence: CAWIKGTGGLHEQYF.

The chain links TRBV20-1 to TRBJ2-7, with 7 positions matching TRBD1. Germline V gives CDR1 DFQATT, CDR2 SNEGSKA (reference sequence). The V segment lost 2 bases and the J segment 2 bases; nucleotides outside the gene matches: 6. This CDR3 is 14 amino acids long. DNA for the CDR3: TGCAGTGCTAGAAGGGGACAGATCCCCTACGAGCAGTACTTC. Translating gives CSARRGQIPYEQYF.

J is TRBJ2-5 and V is TRBV20-1; 11 nucleotides match TRBD2. The trim removed 6 bases at V and 2 bases at J, leaving 11 bases unmatched. Germline CDR1 reads DFQATT; CDR2 reads SNEGSKA (reference sequence). This CDR3 spans 16 amino acids. The chain's CDR3 is CSANTVAGGSQETQYF. CDR3 DNA: TGCAGTGCCAACACGGTAGCGGGGGGGAGTCAAGAGACCCAGTACTTC.

V is TRBV5-1 and J is TRBJ2-5, with D perhaps matching TRBD1 or TRBD2 (6 bases each). V was shortened by 0 bases and J by 4 bases, with 13 bases between the two germline ends. The CDR3 spans 15 residues. Looked up from germline, CDR1 is SGHRS and CDR2 is YFSETQ. CDR3 in DNA: TGCGCCAGCAGCTTGGCCCCGGGGGCGAGAGAGACCCAGTACTTC. This encodes CASSLAPGARETQYF.

V and J are TRBV29-1 and TRBJ2-1; TRBD1 might be the D (5 bases). This CDR3 region has 16 residues. Trimming took 7 bases from V and 0 from J, leaving 19 bases between them. Germline values: CDR1 SQVTM, CDR2 ANQGSEA. The CDR3 region has the DNA TGCAGCGCCAAGGGGCCAGGGTTTCCCTCCTACAATGAGCAGTTCTTC. Translation: CSAKGPGFPSYNEQFF.

The chain's CDR3 is CASGDTRGEAQYF. In nucleotides, the CDR3 is TGTGCCAGCGGAGACACGAGGGGCGAGGCCCAGTACTTC. V usage is TRBV12-3 or TRBV12-4 and J usage is TRBJ2-5; D tentatively reads TRBD1 or TRBD2 (5 bases each). The ends were cut back, 8 bases at V and 9 bases at J, with 19 bases in the middle. The CDR3 contains 13 residues.

This rearrangement joins TRBV28 to TRBJ2-3; a possible D gene is TRBD1 (5 bases). The CDR3 is made up of 13 amino acids. V lost 5 bases and J 5 bases, leaving 11 bases between the germline ends. The germline CDR1 and CDR2 sequences are MDHEN and SYDVKM. Here the CDR3 DNA reads TGTGCCAGCAGTACATCCGACAGAGATACGCAGTATTTT. Amino acids: CASSTSDRDTQYF.

This clonotype was seen a handful of times. V usage is TRBV20-1 and J usage is TRBJ1-5; 8 nucleotides match TRBD1. Germline values: CDR1 DFQATT, CDR2 SNEGSKA (reference sequence). The CDR3 consists of 14 residues. The junction had 6 bases not matched to a gene; V was cut back by 7 bases and J by 1 base. This CDR3 reads CSVQGAGSNQPQHF. The CDR3 nucleotides are TGCAGTGTTCAGGGGGCTGGAAGCAATCAGCCCCAGCATTTT.

J is TRBJ2-3 and V is TRBV4-1, with TRBD2 matching 7 bases. V shed 6 bases, J shed 4 bases, and the junction held 10 bases outside the gene matches. Germline V gene sequence: CDR1 MGHRA, CDR2 YSYEKL. The CDR3 covers 15 residues. CDR3 sequence: CASRNQRGGADTQYF. DNA for the CDR3: TGCGCCAGCAGGAACCAGCGGGGTGGCGCAGATACGCAGTATTTT.

This clonotype was picked up one time. The rearrangement uses TRBV5-1 and TRBJ1-5; 10 nucleotides agree with TRBD1. Looked up from germline, CDR1 is SGHRS and CDR2 is YFSETQ. V lost 3 bases, J lost 6 bases, and 3 bases stayed unmatched. The CDR3 totals 14 residues. CDR3 in amino acids: CASSSGDRGQPQHF. In nucleotides, the CDR3 is TGCGCCAGCAGCTCTGGGGACAGGGGTCAGCCCCAGCATTTT.

Here the CDR3 DNA reads TGCAGCGTTGAAGCTGGACTAGCGGGTTTGGGCACAGATACGCAGTATTTT. Protein: CSVEAGLAGLGTDTQYF. The chain employs TRBV29-1 and TRBJ2-3, with 11 bases matching TRBD2. The CDR3 covers 17 residues. In germline, CDR1 is SQVTM, CDR2 ANQGSEA. Unmatched junction bases numbered 7, after V lost 1 base and J lost 1 base.

This clonotype appeared a single time. The V call is TRBV4-2, the J call TRBJ2-3, with a weak D call TRBD1 (5 bases). The CDR3 has 14 amino acids. Germline CDR1 and CDR2: LGHNA and YNFKEQ. Trimming took 1 base from V and 5 from J, leaving 10 bases between them. The CDR3 DNA follows: TGTGCCAGCAGCCAAGCGGGCCAGGGAGATACGCAGTATTTT. This sequence encodes CASSQAGQGDTQYF.